What follows are 6 T cell receptor beta chains derived from one specimen sequenced in a study of T cells in Graves' hyperthyroidism and ophthalmopathy. Amplified regions were TCR beta CDR3 sequences from RNA transcripts. First-round RT-PCR with HTBI primers amplified the TCR CDR3 region. MiXCR, run by TCRdb on the multiplex PCR reads, gives a single entry per CDR3 protein. Counted here are a few hundred thousand distinct CDR3 sequences, about 15% occurring once; the ten biggest clones make up about 31%. The material sequenced was blood. Receptors were obtained from a woman in her 30s with Graves' hyperthyroidism.

This clonotype was observed at least ten times. The chain combines TRBV2 with TRBJ2-5; tentative D call: TRBD2 (6 bases). Germline CDR1 is SNHLY and CDR2 is FYNNEI. Trimming removed 4 bases from V and 0 bases from J, with 9 bases in between. The CDR3 has 14 amino acids. CDR3 amino acids: CASSGGDHQETQYF. The CDR3 nucleotides are TGTGCCAGCAGTGGCGGGGACCACCAAGAGACCCAGTACTTC. Together with reference TRBV2 and TRBJ2-5, the CDR3 gives the full variable domain: EPEVTQTPSHQVTQMGQEVILRCVPISNHLYFYWYRQILGQKVEFLVSFYNNEISEKSEIFDDQFSVERPDGSNFTLKIRSTKLEDSAMYFCASSGGDHQETQYFGPGTRLLVL.

The sample holds a few counts of this clonotype. The gene calls are TRBV6-2 or TRBV6-3 and TRBJ2-1; no firm D call. The CDR3 extends over 18 amino acids. V lost 0 bases and J 7 bases, leaving 22 bases between the germline ends. Germline CDR1 MNHEY, CDR2 SVGEGT. This chain's CDR3 is CASSYSNRPGGYLNEQFF. The CDR3 DNA reads TGTGCCAGCAGTTACTCGAACCGCCCGGGCGGCTACCTAAATGAGCAGTTCTTC.

This clonotype was seen only once. As the CDR3 is not closed by the conserved phenylalanine or tryptophan, this likely results from a read error. This chain connects TRBV18 to TRBJ2-1; TRBD1 aligns across 7 bases. V was clipped by 6 bases and J by 0 bases; unmatched bases: 5. The CDR3 length is 15 residues. The V gene's germline CDR1 is KGHSH and CDR2 LQKENI. The CDR3 reads CASSPGQSSYNEQFS. In nucleotides, the CDR3 is TGTGCCAGCTCGCCGGGACAGAGCTCCTACAATGAGCAGTTCTCC.

This clonotype was seen repeatedly, ten times or more. The genes are TRBV7-2 and TRBJ2-1; D is ambiguous. This CDR3 is built from 15 residues. Between the trimmed V and J ends, which lost 1 base and 7 bases, there was a span of 14 bases. The germline V gene encodes CDR1 SGHTA and CDR2 FQGNSA. CDR3 residues: CASSLGWFVYNEQFF. The CDR3 region has the DNA TGTGCCAGCAGCTTAGGTTGGTTCGTCTATAATGAGCAGTTCTTC.

This clonotype was counted many times. This chain connects TRBV10-1 to TRBJ2-5; TRBD1 matches at 7 bases. CDR3 size: 14 residues. Germline trimming cut 8 bases from V and 1 base from J; bases unmatched to any gene: 7. Germline V CDR1 and CDR2: WNHNN, SYGVQD (reference sequence). The CDR3 sequence: CASQQGFGQETQYF. DNA of the CDR3: TGCGCCAGCCAACAGGGGTTCGGCCAAGAGACCCAGTACTTC.

This clonotype was seen a few times. This chain uses TRBV6-2 or TRBV6-3 with TRBJ1-3; D is perhaps TRBD1 (5 bases). Looked up from germline, CDR1 is MNHEY and CDR2 is SVGEGT. V was trimmed by 5 bases and J by 0 bases, leaving 11 bases between them. The CDR3 spans 15 residues. The CDR3 here is CASSDSTSSGNTIYF. Written as DNA, the CDR3 is TGTGCCAGCAGTGACAGTACGAGCTCTGGAAACACCATATATTTT.